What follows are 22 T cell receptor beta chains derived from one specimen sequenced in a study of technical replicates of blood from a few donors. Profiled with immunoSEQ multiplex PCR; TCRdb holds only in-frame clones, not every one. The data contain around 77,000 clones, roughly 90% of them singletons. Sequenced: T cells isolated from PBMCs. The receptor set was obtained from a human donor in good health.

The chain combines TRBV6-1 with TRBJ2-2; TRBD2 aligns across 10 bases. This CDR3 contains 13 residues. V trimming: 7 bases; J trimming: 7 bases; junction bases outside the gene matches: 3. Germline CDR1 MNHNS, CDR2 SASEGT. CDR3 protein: CASNEREGGELFF. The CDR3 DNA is TGTGCCAGCAACGAGCGGGAGGGCGGGGAGCTGTTTTTT.

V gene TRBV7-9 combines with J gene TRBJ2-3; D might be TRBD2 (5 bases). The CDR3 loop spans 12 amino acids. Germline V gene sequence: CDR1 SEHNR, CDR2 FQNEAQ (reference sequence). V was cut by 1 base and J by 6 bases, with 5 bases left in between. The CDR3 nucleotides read TGTGCCAGCAGCTTAGGGAGGGATACGCAGTATTTT. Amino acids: CASSLGRDTQYF.

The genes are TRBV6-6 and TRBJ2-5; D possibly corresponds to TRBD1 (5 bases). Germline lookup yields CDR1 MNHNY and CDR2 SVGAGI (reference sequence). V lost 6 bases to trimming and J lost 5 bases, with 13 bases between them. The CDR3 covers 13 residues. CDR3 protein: CASSQGIGETQYF. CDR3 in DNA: TGTGCCAGCAGCCAGGGTATAGGGGAGACCCAGTACTTC.

Here the CDR3 reads CASSQDRLAVRRGSYNEQFF. The CDR3 DNA sequence: TGCGCCAGCAGCCAAGATAGGCTAGCGGTCAGAAGGGGCTCCTACAATGAGCAGTTCTTC. The chain links TRBV4-3 to TRBJ2-1; TRBD2 aligns across 7 bases. CDR1 is LGHNA and CDR2 is YSLEER in the germline V gene. The CDR3 extends over 20 amino acids. V trimming: 0 bases; J trimming: 0 bases; junction bases outside the gene matches: 14.

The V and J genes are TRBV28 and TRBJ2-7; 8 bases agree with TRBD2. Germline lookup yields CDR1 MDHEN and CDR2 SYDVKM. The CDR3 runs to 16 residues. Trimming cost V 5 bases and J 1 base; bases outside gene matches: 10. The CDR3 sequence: CASSTPQRGPSYEQYF. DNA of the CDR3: TGTGCCAGCAGTACCCCCCAGCGGGGGCCTTCCTACGAGCAGTACTTC.

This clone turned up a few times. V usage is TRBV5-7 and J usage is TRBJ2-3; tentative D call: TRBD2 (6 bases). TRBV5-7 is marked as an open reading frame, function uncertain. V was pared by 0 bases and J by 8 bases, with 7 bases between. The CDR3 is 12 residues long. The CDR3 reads CASSLGRATQYF. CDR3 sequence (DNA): TGTGCCAGCAGCTTGGGGAGGGCTACGCAGTATTTT.

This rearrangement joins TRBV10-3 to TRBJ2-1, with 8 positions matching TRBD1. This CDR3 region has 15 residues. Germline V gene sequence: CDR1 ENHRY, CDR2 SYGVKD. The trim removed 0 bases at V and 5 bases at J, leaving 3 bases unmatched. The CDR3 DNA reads TGTGCCATCAGTGAGTCGACAGGGGAGAACAATGAGCAGTTCTTC. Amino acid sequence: CAISESTGENNEQFF.

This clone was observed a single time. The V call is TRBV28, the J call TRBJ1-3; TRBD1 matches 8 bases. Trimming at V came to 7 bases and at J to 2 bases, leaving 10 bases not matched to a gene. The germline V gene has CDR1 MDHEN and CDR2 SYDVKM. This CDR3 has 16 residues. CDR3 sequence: CASKDRVNPPGNTIYF. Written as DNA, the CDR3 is TGTGCCAGCAAGGACAGGGTTAATCCTCCTGGAAACACCATATATTTT.

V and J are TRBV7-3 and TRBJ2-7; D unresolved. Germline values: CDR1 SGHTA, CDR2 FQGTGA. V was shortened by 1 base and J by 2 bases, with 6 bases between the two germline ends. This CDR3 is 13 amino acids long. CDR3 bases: TGTGCCAGCAGCTTAAGAGGCACCTACGAGCAGTACTTC. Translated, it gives CASSLRGTYEQYF.

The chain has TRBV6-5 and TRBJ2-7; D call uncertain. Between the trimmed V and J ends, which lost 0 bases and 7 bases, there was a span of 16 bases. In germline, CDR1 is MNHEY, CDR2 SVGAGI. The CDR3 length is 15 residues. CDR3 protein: CASSYSNPPVMEQYF. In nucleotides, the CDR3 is TGTGCCAGCAGTTACTCTAACCCCCCAGTCATGGAGCAGTACTTC.

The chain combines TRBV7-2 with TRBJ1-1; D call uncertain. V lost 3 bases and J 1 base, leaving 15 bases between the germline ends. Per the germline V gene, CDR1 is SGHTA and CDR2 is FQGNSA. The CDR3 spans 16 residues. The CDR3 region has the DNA TGTGCCAGCAGCTTGGGAGACGGGTGGGGGAACACTGAAGCTTTCTTT. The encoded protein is CASSLGDGWGNTEAFF.

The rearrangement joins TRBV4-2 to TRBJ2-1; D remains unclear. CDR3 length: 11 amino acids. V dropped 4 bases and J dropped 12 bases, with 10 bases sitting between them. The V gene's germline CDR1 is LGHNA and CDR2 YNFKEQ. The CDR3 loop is CASSRNEWQFF. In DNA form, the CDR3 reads TGTGCCAGCAGCCGCAATGAGTGGCAGTTCTTC.

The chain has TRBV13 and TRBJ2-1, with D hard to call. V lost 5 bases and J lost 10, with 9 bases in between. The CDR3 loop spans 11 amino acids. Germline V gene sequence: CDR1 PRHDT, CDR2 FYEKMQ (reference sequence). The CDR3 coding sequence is TGTGCCAGCAGCCCGAACTGGGAGCAGTTCTTC. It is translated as CASSPNWEQFF.

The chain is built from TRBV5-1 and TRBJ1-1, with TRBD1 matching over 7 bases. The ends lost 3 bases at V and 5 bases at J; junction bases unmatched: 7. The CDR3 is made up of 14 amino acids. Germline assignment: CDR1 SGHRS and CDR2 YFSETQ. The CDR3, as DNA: TGCGCCAGCAGCTCGACAGGGTTTAGGACTGAAGCTTTCTTT. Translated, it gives CASSSTGFRTEAFF.

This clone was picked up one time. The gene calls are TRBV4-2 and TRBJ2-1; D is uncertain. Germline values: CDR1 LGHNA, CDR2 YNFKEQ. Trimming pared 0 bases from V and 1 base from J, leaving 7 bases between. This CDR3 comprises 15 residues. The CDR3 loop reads CASSQDATSYNEQFF. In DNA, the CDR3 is TGTGCCAGCAGCCAAGATGCTACTTCCTACAATGAGCAGTTCTTC.

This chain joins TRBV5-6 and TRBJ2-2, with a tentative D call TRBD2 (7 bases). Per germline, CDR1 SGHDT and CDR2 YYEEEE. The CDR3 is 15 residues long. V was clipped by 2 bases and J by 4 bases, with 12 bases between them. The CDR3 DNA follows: TGTGCCAGCAGCTTTGTTGGGGGGGCCACCGGGGAGCTGTTTTTT. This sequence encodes CASSFVGGATGELFF.

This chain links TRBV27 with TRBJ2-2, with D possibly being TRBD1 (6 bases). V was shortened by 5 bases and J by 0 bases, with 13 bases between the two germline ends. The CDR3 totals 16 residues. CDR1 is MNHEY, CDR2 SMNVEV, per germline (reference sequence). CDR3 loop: CASSQTGITNTGELFF. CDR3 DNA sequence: TGTGCCAGCAGTCAAACAGGGATCACGAACACCGGGGAGCTGTTTTTT.

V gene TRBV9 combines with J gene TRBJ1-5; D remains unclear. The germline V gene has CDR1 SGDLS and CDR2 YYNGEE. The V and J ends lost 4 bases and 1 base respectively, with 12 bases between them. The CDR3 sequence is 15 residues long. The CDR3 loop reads CASSPTGGSNQPQHF. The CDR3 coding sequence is TGTGCCAGCAGCCCAACGGGAGGGAGCAATCAGCCCCAGCATTTT.

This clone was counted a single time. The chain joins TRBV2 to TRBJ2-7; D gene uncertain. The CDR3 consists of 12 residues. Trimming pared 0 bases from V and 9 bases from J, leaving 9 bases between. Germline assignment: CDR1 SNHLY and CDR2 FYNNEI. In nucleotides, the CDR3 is TGTGCCAGCAGTGAAGCACCGCTAGGGCAGTACTTC. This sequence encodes CASSEAPLGQYF. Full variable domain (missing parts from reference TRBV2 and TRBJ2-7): EPEVTQTPSHQVTQMGQEVILRCVPISNHLYFYWYRQILGQKVEFLVSFYNNEISEKSEIFDDQFSVERPDGSNFTLKIRSTKLEDSAMYFCASSEAPLGQYFGPGTRLTVT.

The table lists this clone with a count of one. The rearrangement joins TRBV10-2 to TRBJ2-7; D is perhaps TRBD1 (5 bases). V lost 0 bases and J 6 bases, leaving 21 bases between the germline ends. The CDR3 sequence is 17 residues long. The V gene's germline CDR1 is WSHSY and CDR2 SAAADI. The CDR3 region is CASSESQGIGALREQYF. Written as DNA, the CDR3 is TGCGCCAGCAGTGAGTCTCAGGGCATAGGTGCCCTTCGCGAGCAGTACTTC.

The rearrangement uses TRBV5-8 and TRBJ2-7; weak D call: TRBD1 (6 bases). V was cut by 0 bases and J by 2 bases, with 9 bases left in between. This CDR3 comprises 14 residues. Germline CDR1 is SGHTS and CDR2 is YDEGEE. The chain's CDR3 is CASSLGTVTYEQYF. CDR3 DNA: TGTGCCAGCAGCTTGGGGACAGTTACCTACGAGCAGTACTTC.

The CDR3 spells CASSEAGDRNQPQHF. CDR3 bases: TGCGCCAGCAGTGAGGCAGGGGACAGAAATCAGCCCCAGCATTTT. This chain joins TRBV10-2 and TRBJ1-5, with 7 bases fitting TRBD1. V lost 2 bases and J lost 4; bases outside the gene matches: 5. The CDR3 is 15 amino acids. From germline, CDR1 is WSHSY and CDR2 SAAADI.